The rows below give T cell receptor beta chains drawn from one sample of a study of type 1 regulatory T cells. These receptors have no known antigen. TCRdb re-derived calls from the reads in MiXCR, one entry per CDR3 protein. Of about 60,000 distinct CDR3 sequences in the sample, roughly 50% were seen once. Sequencing was performed on cultured non-Tr1 T cells, either the whole culture or a sorted T cell fraction (not recorded which). The receptors derive from a human donor in good health. The CDR3 runs from the conserved cysteine through the conserved F or W. A D gene is named only where the DNA matches it firmly. Clone sizes are given selectively: once, few, many, or a class where the clone is expanded.

abundance,v_gene,d_gene,j_gene,CDR3aa,CDR3nt
-,TRBV18,-,TRBJ2-2,CASSPRDLGPGTTGELFF,TGTGCCAGCTCACCACGGGATCTGGGGCCGGGGACCACCGGGGAGCTGTTTTTT
-,TRBV3-1,-,TRBJ1-5,CASSLSGSNQPQHF,TGTGCCAGCAGCCTAAGCGGATCTAATCAGCCCCAGCATTTT
few,TRBV5-1,-,TRBJ2-7,CASSAGQARTYEQYF,TGCGCCAGCAGCGCCGGTCAGGCAAGGACCTACGAGCAGTACTTC
many,TRBV11-2,-,TRBJ2-7,CASKTNRDSYYEQYF,TGTGCCAGCAAAACAAACCGGGACTCTTACTACGAGCAGTACTTC
-,TRBV5-3,TRBD1,TRBJ1-2,CARSLVPGGLRDGYTF,TGTGCCAGAAGCTTGGTACCAGGGGGCCTCCGGGATGGCTACACCTTC
-,TRBV7-3,-,TRBJ2-1,CASSPQGTLGDEQFF,TGTGCCAGCAGCCCCCAGGGGACCCTCGGGGATGAGCAGTTCTTC
-,TRBV7-8,TRBD1,TRBJ1-5,CASSFQGASNQPQHF,TGTGCCAGCAGCTTCCAGGGGGCAAGCAATCAGCCCCAGCATTTT
-,TRBV5-1,TRBD1,TRBJ2-3,CASSPGTGADTQYF,TGCGCCAGCAGCCCCGGGACAGGGGCAGATACGCAGTATTTT
-,TRBV18,-,TRBJ2-7,CASQLTPNEQYF,TGTGCCAGCCAGCTAACGCCCAACGAGCAGTACTTC
-,TRBV10-3,-,TRBJ2-2,CAISDSSTGELFF,TGTGCCATCAGTGACAGCAGCACCGGGGAGCTGTTTTTT
-,TRBV5-1,-,TRBJ2-5,CASYQEGWETQYF,TGCGCCAGCTATCAAGAAGGATGGGAGACCCAGTACTTC
-,TRBV30,-,TRBJ1-1,CAWREEGNTEAFF,TGTGCCTGGCGAGAGGAGGGGAACACTGAAGCTTTCTTT
-,TRBV3-1,TRBD2,TRBJ2-6,CASSPRGGIGGANVLTF,TGTGCCAGCAGCCCCCGGGGGGGAATAGGGGGGGCCAACGTCCTGACTTTC
once,TRBV20-1,-,TRBJ1-1,CSAQAQSDTEAFF,TGCAGTGCCCAAGCACAGTCAGACACTGAAGCTTTCTTT
-,TRBV3-1,-,TRBJ2-1,CASSHNNNYNEQFF,TGTGCCAGCAGCCATAACAACAACTACAATGAGCAGTTCTTC
-,TRBV4-1,TRBD1,TRBJ1-5,CASSQEGGVISNQPQHF,TGCGCCAGCAGCCAAGAAGGGGGCGTAATTAGCAATCAGCCCCAGCATTTT
-,TRBV27,-,TRBJ2-7,CASSLTGPPYEQYF,TGTGCCAGCAGTTTAACAGGGCCCCCCTACGAGCAGTACTTC
-,TRBV4-3,TRBD2,TRBJ2-2,CASSQDPPLAGGPNGELFF,TGCGCCAGCAGCCAAGACCCCCCTCTAGCGGGGGGGCCGAACGGGGAGCTGTTTTTT
-,TRBV15,-,TRBJ2-7,CATSRDSSYEQYF,TGTGCCACCAGCAGAGACAGCTCCTACGAGCAGTACTTC
-,TRBV7-6,-,TRBJ2-3,CASSFRGTDTQYF,TGTGCCAGCAGCTTCCGAGGCACAGATACGCAGTATTTT
-,TRBV2,TRBD1,TRBJ2-1,CASYPGQNYNEQFF,TGCGCCTCCTATCCGGGACAGAACTACAATGAGCAGTTCTTC
-,TRBV7-9,TRBD2,TRBJ2-7,CASNDGGSSYEQYF,TGTGCCAGCAACGACGGGGGGAGCTCCTACGAGCAGTACTTC
-,TRBV11-2,TRBD1,TRBJ1-2,CASSLGQEYGYTF,TGTGCCAGCAGCCTCGGACAGGAATATGGCTACACCTTC
-,TRBV5-6,-,TRBJ2-7,CASSRPPGPFSYEQYF,TGTGCCAGCAGCCGACCTCCGGGGCCTTTCTCCTACGAGCAGTACTTC
-,TRBV12-3/TRBV12-4,-,TRBJ2-7,CASRPGRSYEQYF,TGTGCCAGCAGGCCGGGACGGTCCTACGAGCAGTACTTC
-,TRBV27,TRBD1,TRBJ1-1,CASSSLQGLGEAFF,TGTGCCAGCAGTTCATTACAGGGGCTTGGTGAAGCTTTCTTT
once,TRBV28,-,TRBJ1-3,CATERSGNTIYF,TGTGCCACCGAGAGAAGCGGAAACACCATATATTTT
-,TRBV12-3/TRBV12-4,-,TRBJ1-1,CASSLKAGLNTEAFF,TGTGCCAGCAGTTTAAAGGCAGGGTTGAACACTGAAGCTTTCTTT
-,TRBV25-1,TRBD1,TRBJ2-2,CVSSESFGQGARTGELFF,TGTGTCAGCAGTGAAAGTTTCGGACAGGGGGCGCGGACCGGGGAGCTGTTTTTT
few,TRBV5-1,-,TRBJ2-7,CASSWAGGQATYEQYF,TGCGCCAGCAGCTGGGCCGGGGGTCAAGCCACCTACGAGCAGTACTTC
-,TRBV7-2,-,TRBJ1-2,CASSYYSNYGYTF,TGTGCCAGCAGCTATTATTCTAACTATGGCTACACCTTC
-,TRBV5-1,-,TRBJ2-7,CASSLEWRQSSYEQYF,TGCGCCAGCAGCTTGGAATGGAGACAGAGCTCCTACGAGCAGTACTTC